This T cell receptor beta chain appears in the sequencing data of a study of PD-1 blockade in classical Hodgkin lymphoma. Study as a whole: Patients in the cohort were put on intravenous nivolumab, 3 mg/kg every 2 weeks.

Overall study findings and caveats: For complete responders, baseline diversity was comparable to that of newly diagnosed patients. Reported baseline diversity: healthy donors highest, relapsed/refractory patients lowest.

J gave up 2 bases and V 2 bases, and 9 bases lay outside the gene matches. CDR1 is GTSNPN, CDR2 SVGIG, per germline (reference sequence). The CDR3 length is 17 residues. With regard to this clone: Its antigen is currently unknown.

Each patient's relapse followed autologous stem cell transplantation, and brentuximab vedotin exposure varied. Best responses included complete response and partial response; otherwise, the best response was progressive disease. Clones were sequenced by immunoSEQ multiplex PCR, and TCRdb holds only the in-frame ones, with some missing. The sample includes 40,000 to 45,000 clones, around 80% seen only once; the top ten take around 15%. The TCR sequence derives from a human donor with classical Hodgkin lymphoma. V is TRBV30 and J is TRBJ2-5, with 12 bases that match TRBD2. Sample: peripheral blood mononuclear cells (PBMCs), taken at baseline. The CDR3 here is CAWSPLAGGGWQETQYF. CDR3 in DNA: TGTGCCTGGAGTCCACTAGCGGGGGGAGGGTGGCAAGAGACCCAGTACTTC.